This T cell receptor (beta chain) was observed in a study of metastatic and nonmetastatic thyroid tumors. At the level of the study: Both malignant and benign thyroid patients supplied peripheral blood and tumor or nodule tissue samples, across which the repertoires of these patients were then compared. Study-level results: Compared with benign nodules, malignant thyroid tumors were reported to have significantly higher TCR beta diversity in both blood and tumor.

This clone was seen ten or more times. What it binds is unknown. Thyroid surgery was performed in patients who had received no treatment beforehand. TCRdb ran MiXCR on the PCR reads. The sample consists of about 70,000 clones, roughly 18% of them appearing once. The CDR3 contains 13 residues. Germline-derived CDR1 and CDR2 are SNHLY and FYNNEI. V shed 6 bases and J 6 bases; nucleotides not matched to a gene: 6. The receptor comes from a female donor with papillary thyroid cancer or a benign thyroid nodule (not recorded which). Some clones in this sample may be carry-over from other donors' samples. The V call is TRBV2, the J call TRBJ2-7; 9 nucleotides line up with TRBD1. Sequenced input: blood. The CDR3 sequence: CASSPTGGSEQYF. CDR3 nucleotides: TGTGCCAGCAGCCCGACAGGGGGTTCCGAGCAGTACTTC.